The 15 T cell receptor beta chains below all came from one sample that was sequenced in a study of OX40 agonist ivuxolimab in advanced cancers. The assay was immunoSEQ multiplex PCR, and TCRdb's table has in-frame clones only and misses some. The table lists about 64,000 clones, around four fifths of them singletons. Sequenced material: CD4+ or CD8+ T cells sorted from blood, taken in a trial of the OX40 agonist ivuxolimab. These receptors all stem from an adult with an advanced solid tumor such as melanoma, head and neck, liver or kidney cancer.

This clone was observed once. This sequence joins TRBV28 and TRBJ1-2; D is undetermined. CDR1 and CDR2 from the germline V gene are MDHEN and SYDVKM. V was clipped by 4 bases and J by 4 bases, with 13 bases between them. The CDR3 runs 14 residues. The CDR3 reads CASSSSGEGYGYTF. The DNA for the CDR3 is TGTGCCAGCAGTTCCTCGGGAGAGGGCTATGGCTACACCTTC.

This chain links TRBV28 with TRBJ1-4, with unresolved D. Germline CDR1 and CDR2: MDHEN and SYDVKM. The CDR3 is 13 amino acids. V was shortened by 2 bases and J by 8 bases, with 9 bases between the two germline ends. CDR3 loop: CASSLKGREKLFF. The CDR3 coding sequence is TGTGCCAGCAGTTTAAAAGGGAGGGAAAAACTGTTTTTT.

The sample holds a few counts of this clone. V gene TRBV19 combines with J gene TRBJ1-2, with D uncertain. The germline V and J ends were trimmed by 5 bases and 8 bases, with 15 bases remaining between them. This CDR3 comprises 13 residues. Germline CDR1 reads LNHDA; CDR2 reads SQIVND (reference sequence). DNA for the CDR3: TGTGCCAGTAGTCGAAAAACACGAGACGGCTACACCTTC. It is translated as CASSRKTRDGYTF.

The chain uses TRBV4-1 and TRBJ1-4, with 7 nucleotides matching TRBD1. Germline lookup yields CDR1 MGHRA and CDR2 YSYEKL. J lost 0 bases, V lost 3 bases, and 7 bases had no gene match. CDR3 size: 17 residues. The CDR3 coding sequence is TGCGCCAGCAGCCAGGGGGCAGGGGGTGCAACTAATGAAAAACTGTTTTTT. Translation gives CASSQGAGGATNEKLFF.

This chain connects TRBV28 to TRBJ1-1; unclear D gene. Trimming took off 2 bases at V and 8 bases at J, with 15 bases between the two ends. CDR3 length equals 14 residues. Germline V gene lookup returns CDR1 MDHEN and CDR2 SYDVKM. The CDR3 DNA reads as TGTGCCAGCAGTTTAGTCGGTTCAACTCCCGAAGCTTTCTTT. It yields the protein CASSLVGSTPEAFF.

This clone was counted once. Distinct nucleotide sequences in the sample also encode this CDR3. This chain joins TRBV2 and TRBJ1-5, with D possibly matching TRBD1 (6 bases). The CDR3 spans 15 residues. V dropped 6 bases and J dropped 0 bases, with 12 bases sitting between them. CDR1 is SNHLY and CDR2 is FYNNEI in the germline V gene. The CDR3 DNA is TGTGCCAGCAGCGTAGGACAGTATAGCAATCAGCCCCAGCATTTT. Translating gives CASSVGQYSNQPQHF. Combining the CDR3 with reference TRBV2 and TRBJ1-5 gives the whole variable domain EPEVTQTPSHQVTQMGQEVILRCVPISNHLYFYWYRQILGQKVEFLVSFYNNEISEKSEIFDDQFSVERPDGSNFTLKIRSTKLEDSAMYFCASSVGQYSNQPQHFGDGTRLSIL.

This chain uses TRBV2 with TRBJ2-5; 7 bases are shared with TRBD2. The CDR3 contains 15 residues. The germline V gene has CDR1 SNHLY and CDR2 FYNNEI. The V and J ends lost 4 bases and 1 base, in that order; junction bases with no gene match: 6. The CDR3 bases are TGTGCCAGCAGTGCTAAGCGGGGTTTCCAAGAGACCCAGTACTTC. The encoded protein is CASSAKRGFQETQYF.

The rearrangement uses TRBV2 and TRBJ2-1; 7 nucleotides align to TRBD1. Germline V CDR1 and CDR2: SNHLY, FYNNEI. The CDR3 extends over 14 amino acids. The ends lost 10 bases at V and 0 bases at J; junction bases unmatched: 6. CDR3 sequence: CANSRGFSYNEQFF. The CDR3 coding sequence is TGTGCCAACAGCAGGGGGTTCTCCTACAATGAGCAGTTCTTC.

V usage is TRBV6-6 and J usage is TRBJ1-1; D is unclear. The CDR3 is 13 amino acids. Germline CDR1 reads MNHNY; CDR2 reads SVGAGI (reference sequence). V lost 3 bases, J lost 3 bases, and 8 bases lay in between. Here the CDR3 reads CASSYTADTEAFF. CDR3 coding DNA: TGTGCCAGCAGTTATACAGCCGACACTGAAGCTTTCTTT.

The rearrangement joins TRBV27 to TRBJ2-6; D gene uncertain. The CDR3 length is 16 residues. Looked up from germline, CDR1 is MNHEY and CDR2 is SMNVEV (reference sequence). Trimming pared 3 bases from V and 3 bases from J, leaving 12 bases between. Here the CDR3 DNA reads TGTGCCAGCAGTTTCTCTCTGGGCGGTGGGGCCAACGTCCTGACTTTC. Its protein product is CASSFSLGGGANVLTF.

The chain links TRBV2 to TRBJ1-1, with D hard to call. V was shortened by 4 bases and J by 4 bases, with 10 bases between the two germline ends. Per germline, CDR1 SNHLY and CDR2 FYNNEI. CDR3 length: 13 amino acids. This chain's CDR3 is CASSARSSTEAFF. In DNA, the CDR3 is TGTGCCAGCAGTGCGAGGTCTAGCACTGAAGCTTTCTTT.

This sequence joins TRBV5-6 and TRBJ2-3; D may match TRBD1 or TRBD2 (5 bases each). With 4 bases removed from V and 2 bases from J, the gap between germline ends came to 11 bases. The CDR3 totals 14 residues. Germline V gene lookup returns CDR1 SGHDT and CDR2 YYEEEE. The CDR3 protein is CASSPGALTDTQYF. In DNA form, the CDR3 reads TGTGCCAGCAGCCCCGGGGCTCTCACAGATACGCAGTATTTT.

Of note for this clone: An end of the junction does not agree with germline; a read error may underlie this. V is TRBV6-1 and J is TRBJ2-7, with 9 positions matching TRBD2. The CDR3 is 13 amino acids. Germline V gene data show CDR1 as MNHNS and CDR2 as SASEGT. The CDR3 sequence: CASSVGLAGLINF. CDR3 nucleotide sequence: TGTGCCAGCAGTGTTGGGCTAGCGGGGCTAATAAACTTC.

The chain joins TRBV27 to TRBJ1-2, with D unclear. This CDR3 is 16 amino acids long. Trimming left V 2 bases short and J 4 bases short, with 17 bases between. In germline, CDR1 is MNHEY, CDR2 SMNVEV (reference sequence). The DNA for the CDR3 is TGTGCCAGCAGTTTAGGTCCCGGGCCAGGCGCCTATGGCTACACCTTC. Protein product: CASSLGPGPGAYGYTF.

The chain has TRBV19 and TRBJ2-2; TRBD2 aligns across 7 bases. CDR1 is LNHDA and CDR2 is SQIVND in the germline V gene (reference sequence). This CDR3 spans 15 amino acids. With V trimmed by 6 bases and J by 0 bases, 4 bases remained unmatched. This chain's CDR3 is CASRAGVSNTGELFF. CDR3 bases: TGTGCCAGTAGGGCGGGAGTTTCGAACACCGGGGAGCTGTTTTTT. Variable domain in full (rest from reference TRBV19 and TRBJ2-2): DGGITQSPKYLFRKEGQNVTLSCEQNLNHDAMYWYRQDPGQGLRLIYYSQIVNDFQKGDIAEGYSVSREKKESFPLTVTSAQKNPTAFYLCASRAGVSNTGELFFGEGSRLTVL.